These 13 T cell receptor beta chains share one sample of origin, sequenced in a study of PD-1 blockade in classical Hodgkin lymphoma. Clones were sequenced by immunoSEQ multiplex PCR, and TCRdb holds only the in-frame ones, with some missing. The data hold about 4,200 clones, with less than 75% observed a single time. Every single patient, without exception, relapsed after autologous stem cell transplantation, and brentuximab vedotin exposure varied. The material was peripheral blood mononuclear cells (PBMCs), obtained before the second cycle of nivolumab. The receptors here all came from a human donor with classical Hodgkin lymphoma.

The genes are TRBV5-1 and TRBJ2-1, with D maybe TRBD2 (5 bases). This CDR3 is built from 15 residues. V was shortened by 1 base and J by 6 bases, with 14 bases between the two germline ends. The germline gives CDR1 SGHRS, CDR2 YFSETQ. Here the CDR3 reads CASSLLPAEGNEQFF. The CDR3 DNA is TGCGCCAGCAGCTTGTTGCCAGCAGAGGGCAATGAGCAGTTCTTC.

This chain links TRBV5-1 with TRBJ2-5, with D perhaps TRBD1 (6 bases). The germline V gene has CDR1 SGHRS and CDR2 YFSETQ. This CDR3 has 13 amino acids. Trimming shortened V by 6 bases and J by 5 bases, and 14 bases separated the two germline ends. The CDR3, as DNA: TGCGCCAGCAACCAGGGGACGGGTGAGACCCAGTACTTC. Its protein product is CASNQGTGETQYF.

This clone turned up a few times. The J gene is TRBJ2-4, the V gene TRBV28, with D possibly TRBD1 on 5 matching bases. Germline V gene sequence: CDR1 MDHEN, CDR2 SYDVKM. CDR3 size: 14 residues. V was cut by 3 bases and J by 5 bases, with 11 bases left in between. The CDR3 bases are TGTGCCAGCAGTTTTCTCGCAGGGCAAAACATTCAGTACTTC. Translated, it gives CASSFLAGQNIQYF.

V and J are TRBV7-2 and TRBJ1-3, with D tentatively TRBD1 (6 bases). Germline-derived CDR1 and CDR2 are SGHTA and FQGNSA. V lost 1 base to trimming and J lost 0 bases, with 19 bases between them. This CDR3 contains 19 residues. CDR3 loop: CASSLDFDRRLLSGNTIYF. DNA of the CDR3: TGTGCCAGCAGCTTAGATTTTGACAGGCGCCTTCTCTCTGGAAACACCATATATTTT. The variable domain in full, completed from reference TRBV7-2 and TRBJ1-3, reads GAGVSQSPSNKVTEKGKDVELRCDPISGHTALYWYRQSLGQGLEFLIYFQGNSAPDKSGLPSDRFSAERTGGSVSTLTIQRTQQEDSAVYLCASSLDFDRRLLSGNTIYFGEGSWLTVV.

The chain couples TRBV7-9 to TRBJ2-7; D is perhaps TRBD1 or TRBD2 (5 bases each). V was cut by 4 bases and J by 5 bases, with 9 bases left in between. Looked up from germline, CDR1 is SEHNR and CDR2 is FQNEAQ (reference sequence). CDR3 length: 12 amino acids. CDR3 amino acids: CASSSLGDEQYF. The CDR3 DNA is TGTGCCAGCAGCTCTTTGGGGGACGAGCAGTACTTC.

The V gene is TRBV15, the J gene TRBJ2-5; D perhaps matches TRBD2 (5 bases). V lost 0 bases and J lost 3, with 8 bases in between. CDR1 and CDR2 (germline): LNHNV, YYDKDF (reference sequence). The CDR3 contains 14 residues. The CDR3 protein is CATSRDPGKETQYF. CDR3 in DNA: TGTGCCACCAGCAGAGATCCGGGGAAAGAGACCCAGTACTTC.

The chain recombines TRBV6-5 with TRBJ2-1; TRBD1 matches at 7 bases. Germline lookup yields CDR1 MNHEY and CDR2 SVGAGI. The V gene end was trimmed by 8 bases and the J gene end by 0 bases; junction bases not matched to a gene: 1. This CDR3 contains 13 residues. CDR3 coding DNA: TGTGCCAGCTGGGACAGCTCCTACAATGAGCAGTTCTTC. It encodes CASWDSSYNEQFF.

The chain employs TRBV29-1 and TRBJ1-2; 9 nucleotides match TRBD1. This CDR3 spans 13 amino acids. V dropped 5 bases and J dropped 4; count of bases not matched to a gene: 5. Germline V gives CDR1 SQVTM, CDR2 ANQGSEA. The chain's CDR3 is CSVQTGGSYGYTF. The CDR3 DNA reads TGCAGCGTTCAGACAGGGGGGTCCTATGGCTACACCTTC.

This clone is termed medium-sized. The V call is TRBV5-8, the J call TRBJ1-2; TRBD1 matches 7 bases. The CDR3 runs to 15 residues. Losses at the gene ends were 3 bases for V and 7 bases for J; bases not matched to a gene: 12. Per the germline V gene, CDR1 is SGHTS and CDR2 is YDEGEE. The CDR3 coding sequence is TGTGCCAGCAGCTACTCCGGGACAGAAACTGGTGGCTACACCTTC. Residues: CASSYSGTETGGYTF.

This CDR3 is CASSMGTGGTGELFF. The CDR3 nucleotides read TGTGCCAGTAGTATGGGGACAGGGGGCACCGGGGAGCTGTTTTTT. The rearrangement joins TRBV19 to TRBJ2-2; 11 bases line up with TRBD1. CDR3 size: 15 residues. J lost 4 bases, V lost 3 bases, and 1 base had no gene match. The germline V gene has CDR1 LNHDA and CDR2 SQIVND (reference sequence).

The sample holds one count of this clone. The chain is built from TRBV18 and TRBJ2-5; D unresolved. The CDR3 extends over 13 amino acids. Trimming stripped 3 bases from V and 5 bases from J, with 10 bases between. Looked up from germline, CDR1 is KGHSH and CDR2 is LQKENI. As DNA, the CDR3 is TGTGCCAGCTCACCCCCCCCCAGGGAGACCCAGTACTTC. Protein: CASSPPPRETQYF.

The rearrangement links TRBV7-8 to TRBJ2-5, with a tentative D call TRBD1 (6 bases). The CDR3 runs to 14 residues. V shed 7 bases and J shed 4 bases, with 16 bases lying between them. The germline gives CDR1 SGHVS, CDR2 FQNEAQ. The DNA of the CDR3 is TGTGCCAGCACCGCCGGTGGCAGGGGAGAGACCCAGTACTTC. It yields the protein CASTAGGRGETQYF. Variable domain in full (rest from reference TRBV7-8 and TRBJ2-5): GAGVSQSPRYKVAKRGQDVALRCDPISGHVSLFWYQQALGQGPEFLTYFQNEAQLDKSGLPSDRFFAERPEGSVSTLKIQRTQQEDSAVYLCASTAGGRGETQYFGPGTRLLVL.

In its sample, this clone is large (0.1 to 1%). V is TRBV29-1 and J is TRBJ1-1, with no clear D. Per the germline V gene, CDR1 is SQVTM and CDR2 is ANQGSEA. Trimming pared 6 bases from V and 4 bases from J, leaving 12 bases between. The CDR3 extends over 12 amino acids. CDR3 sequence: CSVFVEGTEAFF. CDR3 DNA sequence: TGCAGCGTCTTTGTCGAGGGCACTGAAGCTTTCTTT.